A single sample is the source of the 7 T cell receptor beta chains below, sequenced in a study of response to subunit inactivated influenza vaccine. TCRdb reanalysed the RT-PCR reads using MiXCR and keeps one entry per CDR3 protein. Of approximately 480,000 distinct CDR3 sequences in the sample, roughly 9.8% are singletons; the top ten hold 10% to 15%. Sequenced here: PBMCs from blood, sampled 45 days after vaccination. All receptors come from a man in his forties or fifties who received an inactivated influenza vaccine.

The chain carries TRBV27 and TRBJ2-5; tentative D call: TRBD2 (6 bases). There are 15 residues in the CDR3. Germline V gene data show CDR1 as MNHEY and CDR2 as SMNVEV (reference sequence). V was trimmed by 7 bases and J by 5 bases, leaving 20 bases between them. As DNA, the CDR3 is TGTGCCAGCAACAAACTTGGCGCGGGGTGGGAGACCCAGTACTTC. Protein product: CASNKLGAGWETQYF.

The chain is built from TRBV29-1 and TRBJ2-7; 7 bases agree with TRBD1. Germline lookup yields CDR1 SQVTM and CDR2 ANQGSEA. The CDR3 contains 12 residues. With V trimmed by 4 bases and J by 11 bases, 11 bases remained unmatched. This chain's CDR3 is CSVALMTGTEYF. In DNA, the CDR3 is TGCAGCGTTGCCCTGATGACCGGGACAGAGTACTTC.

The chain carries TRBV5-1 and TRBJ1-4; D not resolved. V lost 4 bases, J lost 6 bases, and 10 bases lay in between. Per germline, CDR1 SGHRS and CDR2 YFSETQ. There are 13 residues in the CDR3. In DNA, the CDR3 is TGCGCCAGCAGCGGGCCTGAGGATGAAAAACTGTTTTTT. Residues: CASSGPEDEKLFF.

The gene calls are TRBV7-9 and TRBJ1-4, with a weak D call TRBD1 (5 bases). The CDR3 is 15 residues long. Germline CDR1 is SEHNR and CDR2 is FQNEAQ (reference sequence). V was cut by 3 bases and J by 8 bases, with 16 bases left in between. CDR3 bases: TGTGCCAGCAGCTTTGGCAGGGTGTCGGGCGAAAAACTGTTTTTT. Its translation is CASSFGRVSGEKLFF.

This clonotype has at least ten counts. V is TRBV14 and J is TRBJ2-7, with D maybe TRBD2 (6 bases). This CDR3 is built from 19 residues. V was cut by 5 bases and J by 0 bases, with 26 bases left in between. Germline CDR1 and CDR2: SGHDN and FVKESK. CDR3 residues: CASSTSPFVPGPSSYEQYF. The CDR3 DNA reads TGTGCCAGCAGCACTAGCCCCTTCGTCCCGGGTCCGAGCTCCTACGAGCAGTACTTC.

Of note for this clonotype: This may be a read error, as it is one base from a much larger clone. The V and J genes are TRBV5-6 and TRBJ2-7; a weak D match, TRBD2 (5 bases). V gave up 0 bases and J gave up 1 base, with 8 bases separating them. Germline-derived CDR1 and CDR2 are SGHDT and YYEEEE. The CDR3 runs to 14 residues. CDR3 bases: TGTGCCAGCAGCTTGGAGAGCGGATCCTACGAGCAGTACTTC. Its translation is CASSLESGSYEQYF.

V usage is TRBV6-5 and J usage is TRBJ2-7, with 9 bases identical to TRBD1. There are 15 residues in the CDR3. V was pared by 2 bases and J by 0 bases, with 2 bases of the junction left unmatched. Germline V gene sequence: CDR1 MNHEY, CDR2 SVGAGI. The CDR3 sequence is CASSYVDRGSYEQYF. The CDR3 DNA reads TGTGCCAGCAGTTACGTGGACAGGGGCTCCTACGAGCAGTACTTC.